These T cell receptor beta chains were read from a single sample in a study of blood T cell repertoires in COVID-19. The protocol was immunoSEQ multiplex PCR, while the TCRdb copy is restricted to in-frame clones and leaves out a portion. The data hold about 160,000 clones, with about 89% observed a single time. The sequenced sample consisted of peripheral blood. The receptor source for this set is a man aged 60-69 years with acute or convalescent COVID-19. CDR3s include the opening cysteine and the closing phenylalanine or tryptophan. The D gene is left open where the match is weak. The size of a clone is reported for some rows only, either as once, few or many, or as a class for expanded clones.

.,TRBJ1-2,TRBV19,.,CASKRQGGRIYGYTF,TGTGCCAGTAAACGGCAGGGAGGGCGAATCTATGGCTACACCTTC
.,TRBJ2-7,TRBV7-8,.,CASSPRGGGSPVPYEQYF,TGTGCCAGCAGCCCTAGGGGTGGTGGAAGTCCCGTACCCTACGAGCAGTACTTC
.,TRBJ2-3,TRBV28,TRBD2,CASIAGGEDTQYF,TGTGCCAGCATAGCGGGGGGTGAAGATACGCAGTATTTT
once,TRBJ2-7,TRBV6-2/TRBV6-3,.,CASSRTNSYEQYF,TGTGCCAGCAGTCGTACTAACTCCTACGAGCAGTACTTC
.,TRBJ1-1,TRBV18,.,CASSPPTGSNTEAFF,TGTGCCAGCTCACCTCCGACAGGTTCGAACACTGAAGCTTTCTTT
.,TRBJ1-5,TRBV10-3,TRBD1,CANEGQGGIINQPQHF,TGTGCCAACGAAGGACAGGGAGGAATAATTAATCAGCCCCAGCATTTT
.,TRBJ1-1,TRBV2,.,CASTLQGHRGEAFF,TGTGCCAGCACTCTCCAGGGACACCGGGGCGAAGCTTTCTTT
.,TRBJ2-4,TRBV2,TRBD2,CASTELGGGLNIQYF,TGTGCCAGCACCGAACTGGGGGGGGGTTTAAACATTCAGTACTTC
.,TRBJ1-1,TRBV11-2,TRBD1,CASSLGRGQGVFTEAFF,TGTGCCAGCAGCTTAGGTCGTGGACAGGGCGTTTTCACTGAAGCTTTCTTT
few,TRBJ1-1,TRBV5-1,.,CASSLDSLRGTEAFF,TGCGCCAGCAGCTTGGACAGTTTAAGGGGCACTGAAGCTTTCTTT
.,TRBJ2-3,TRBV19,TRBD1,CASSKGQGRRDTQYF,TGTGCCAGTAGTAAGGGACAGGGGAGGAGAGATACGCAGTATTTT
.,TRBJ1-2,TRBV9,TRBD1,CASSGTGTGGSGGYTF,TGTGCCAGCAGCGGCACCGGGACAGGGGGCTCTGGTGGCTACACCTTC
.,TRBJ1-5,TRBV4-3,TRBD1,CASSQNYIAGQGSQPQHF,TGCGCCAGCAGCCAAAACTATATCGCCGGACAGGGCAGTCAGCCCCAGCATTTT
once,TRBJ1-6,TRBV19,TRBD1,CASNLRDSYNSPLHF,TGTGCCAGTAACCTCCGGGACAGCTATAATTCACCCCTCCACTTT
.,TRBJ1-1,TRBV27,TRBD1,CASSLLGTEEAFF,TGTGCCAGCAGTTTATTAGGGACAGAAGAAGCTTTCTTT
.,TRBJ1-1,TRBV5-1,.,CASSLGGRGAGQMNTEAFF,TGCGCCAGCAGCTTGGGGGGGCGGGGGGCCGGACAGATGAACACTGAAGCTTTCTTT
.,TRBJ1-3,TRBV5-6,.,CASSFWRQGRALRGNTIYF,TGTGCCAGCAGCTTTTGGCGGCAGGGAAGAGCACTACGTGGAAACACCATATATTTT
once,TRBJ2-7,TRBV6-6,.,CASSPPIFSYEQYF,TGTGCCAGCAGCCCACCTATTTTCTCCTACGAGCAGTACTTC
.,TRBJ2-7,TRBV19,.,CASTPSGFGGEQYF,TGTGCCAGTACCCCATCGGGATTCGGGGGCGAGCAGTACTTC
.,TRBJ2-3,TRBV7-7,TRBD2,CASSLGLAGGLTEDDTQYF,TGTGCTAGCAGCTTAGGTCTAGCGGGGGGCCTAACCGAGGACGATACGCAGTATTTT
.,TRBJ1-1,TRBV7-9,TRBD1,CASSRTGANTEAFF,TGTGCCAGCAGCCGGACAGGCGCTAACACTGAAGCTTTCTTT
.,TRBJ2-3,TRBV7-3,TRBD1,CASSPTGVEDTQYF,TGTGCCAGCAGCCCGACAGGGGTGGAAGATACGCAGTATTTT
.,TRBJ1-5,TRBV30,.,CAWSARLNQPQHF,TGTGCCTGGAGTGCGAGACTCAATCAGCCCCAGCATTTT
.,TRBJ2-3,TRBV10-2,.,CAVGSAGTDTQYF,TGCGCCGTCGGGTCGGCGGGCACAGATACGCAGTATTTT
.,TRBJ2-3,TRBV30,.,CAWNRGSLDTQYF,TGTGCCTGGAATAGGGGAAGCTTAGATACGCAGTATTTT
.,TRBJ1-1,TRBV29-1,TRBD1,CSVARGLMTEAFF,TGCAGCGTTGCCAGGGGGCTTATGACTGAAGCTTTCTTT
.,TRBJ1-2,TRBV6-5,.,CASSYSNGGSGYTF,TGTGCCAGCAGTTACTCGAACGGAGGGTCGGGCTACACCTTC
.,TRBJ2-3,TRBV5-1,.,CASSLGGSDTDTQYF,TGCGCCAGCAGCTTGGGGGGCTCTGACACAGATACGCAGTATTTT
.,TRBJ2-7,TRBV4-1,.,CASSQLPTGGYEQYF,TGCGCCAGCAGCCAACTACCGACAGGTGGATACGAGCAGTACTTC
.,TRBJ1-1,TRBV5-6,.,CASSLEGLNTEAFF,TGTGCCAGCAGCTTGGAGGGGTTGAACACTGAAGCTTTCTTT
.,TRBJ2-1,TRBV9,TRBD1,CASSVIVQGAEQFF,TGTGCCAGCAGCGTAATTGTCCAGGGGGCTGAGCAGTTCTTC
.,TRBJ2-3,TRBV30,.,CAWTPSTDTQYF,TGTGCCTGGACTCCTAGCACAGATACGCAGTATTTT
.,TRBJ2-7,TRBV20-1,.,CSASGRDSSLSYEQYF,TGCAGTGCTAGTGGAAGAGACAGCTCCTTGAGCTACGAGCAGTACTTC
.,TRBJ2-5,TRBV12-5,TRBD2,CASGFLDNPGRLAGRGETQYF,TGTGCTAGTGGTTTTTTAGACAACCCTGGTCGGCTAGCGGGGCGGGGGGAGACCCAGTACTTC
.,TRBJ2-3,TRBV18,.,CASTGHKNTDTQYF,TGTGCCAGCACAGGTCACAAGAACACAGATACGCAGTATTTT